This passage covers 6 T cell receptor beta chains from one sample sequenced in a study of shared clonotypes between healthy human individuals. TCRdb's table, derived via immunoSEQ multiplex PCR, lists solely in-frame clones and lacks some. The sample has 2.3 million or so clones; 80% to 95% are singletons. Sequences were obtained from naive CD4+ T cells from PBMCs. The subset denotes: CD45RA+ positively selected. The receptors were sampled from a man aged 18 to 29 in good health. Some clones in this sample may be carry-over from other donors' samples.

The rearrangement links TRBV9 to TRBJ2-7; D gene ambiguous. V shed 0 bases and J shed 0 bases, with 7 bases lying between them. Germline loops: CDR1 SGDLS, CDR2 YYNGEE. This CDR3 region has 14 residues. The CDR3 loop reads CASSVGWSSYEQYF. The CDR3 DNA is TGTGCCAGCAGCGTAGGTTGGAGCTCCTACGAGCAGTACTTC.

This clone has just one count. The rearrangement joins TRBV7-2 to TRBJ2-1, with TRBD1 matching over 10 bases. Unmatched junction bases numbered 12, after V lost 3 bases and J lost 7 bases. The CDR3 length is 17 residues. Germline CDR1 and CDR2: SGHTA and FQGNSA. DNA of the CDR3: TGTGCCAGCAGCTTCCTCCAGACAGGGGGCTCGATGAATGAGCAGTTCTTC. Amino acids: CASSFLQTGGSMNEQFF.

J is TRBJ1-5 and V is TRBV28; no definite D call. This CDR3 has 13 amino acids. V lost 7 bases and J 7 bases, leaving 14 bases between the germline ends. Per the germline V gene, CDR1 is MDHEN and CDR2 is SYDVKM. The CDR3 loop is CASTSSGPQPQHF. The DNA of the CDR3 is TGTGCCAGCACTTCGTCTGGCCCCCAGCCCCAGCATTTT.

The chain carries TRBV18 and TRBJ1-1; D ambiguous. The CDR3 is 15 residues long. Germline CDR1 and CDR2: KGHSH and LQKENI. Trimming took 2 bases from V and 3 from J, leaving 13 bases between them. The CDR3 region is CASSPSIGLDTEAFF. The CDR3 DNA reads as TGTGCCAGCTCACCATCTATAGGGCTGGACACTGAAGCTTTCTTT.

V is TRBV18 and J is TRBJ2-1; no clear D. The CDR3 loop spans 12 amino acids. CDR1 is KGHSH and CDR2 is LQKENI in the germline V gene. V was shortened by 3 bases and J by 9 bases, with 9 bases between the two germline ends. CDR3: CASSPPVPEQFF. Here the CDR3 DNA reads TGTGCCAGCTCACCTCCGGTTCCTGAGCAGTTCTTC.

The rearrangement joins TRBV28 to TRBJ1-5, with D perhaps matching TRBD1 (5 bases). Germline V gives CDR1 MDHEN, CDR2 SYDVKM. Deletions cut 4 bases from V and 7 bases from J, with 14 bases between. The CDR3 is 14 residues long. CDR3 DNA sequence: TGTGCCAGCAGTTATCGAAGGGGTGGACAGCCCCAGCATTTT. This encodes CASSYRRGGQPQHF. The complete variable domain, with remaining parts taken from reference TRBV28 and TRBJ1-5, reads DVKVTQSSRYLVKRTGEKVFLECVQDMDHENMFWYRQDPGLGLRLIYFSYDVKMKEKGDIPEGYSVSREKKERFSLILESASTNQTSMYLCASSYRRGGQPQHFGDGTRLSIL.